This TCR beta chain came from a study of blood T cell repertoires in COVID-19. TCRdb's table, derived via immunoSEQ multiplex PCR, lists solely in-frame clones and lacks some. The sample lists approximately 140,000 clones; roughly four fifths were seen once. This sequence originates from a woman of 80 years or more in a cohort sampled during active or convalescent COVID-19. The sequenced sample consisted of peripheral blood.

The CDR3 DNA reads TGCGCCAGCAGCCGCCAGGGAGGCCCTGTTTGGAACACTGAAGCTTTCTTT. Protein: CASSRQGGPVWNTEAFF. The chain combines TRBV4-3 with TRBJ1-1; weak D call: TRBD1 (5 bases). There are 17 residues in the CDR3. In germline, CDR1 is LGHNA, CDR2 YSLEER. Trimming removed 4 bases from V and 1 base from J, with 19 bases in between.